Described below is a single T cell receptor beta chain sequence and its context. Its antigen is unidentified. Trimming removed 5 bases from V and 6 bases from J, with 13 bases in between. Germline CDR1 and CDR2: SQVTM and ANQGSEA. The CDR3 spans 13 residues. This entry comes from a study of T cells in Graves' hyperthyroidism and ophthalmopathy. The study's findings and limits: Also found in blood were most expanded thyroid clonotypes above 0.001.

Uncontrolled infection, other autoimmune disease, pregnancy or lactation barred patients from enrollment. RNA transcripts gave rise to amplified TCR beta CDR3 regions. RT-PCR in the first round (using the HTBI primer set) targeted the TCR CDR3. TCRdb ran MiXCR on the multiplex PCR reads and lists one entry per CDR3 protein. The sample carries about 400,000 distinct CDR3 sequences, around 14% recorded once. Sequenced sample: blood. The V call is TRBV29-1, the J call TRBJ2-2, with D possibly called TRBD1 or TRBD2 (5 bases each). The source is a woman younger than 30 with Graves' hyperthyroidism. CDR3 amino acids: CSVPRGGSGELFF. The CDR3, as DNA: TGCAGCGTTCCACGGGGCGGGTCCGGGGAGCTGTTTTTT.